This T cell receptor beta chain came from a study of human T cells and chemical hapten exposure. The CDR3 length is 13 residues. The V gene lost 8 bases and the J gene lost 6 bases, with 18 bases spanning the gap. Germline CDR1 SQVTM, CDR2 ANQGSEA. Noted time point: patch test 3, about 24 weeks after DPC sensitization. The treatment was: therapeutic diphenylcyclopropenone sensitization with weekly scalp DPC. TCRdb recomputed calls from the RACE reads with MiXCR, one row per CDR3 protein. This sample yields around 150,000 distinct CDR3 sequences, of which around a quarter are seen a single time; about 2.1% belongs to the top ten.

This sequence originates from a woman between 18 and 29 years old with alopecia areata. Some clones in this sample may be carry-over from other donors' samples. Here the sequenced sample was whole blood, taken in connection with sensitization to the hapten diphenylcyclopropenone (DPC). The chain carries TRBV29-1 and TRBJ2-3; D is tentatively TRBD1 or TRBD2 (5 bases each). CDR3 DNA: TGCAGCTTCCTTCAGGGCCGGAGGGATACGCAGTATTTT. It is translated as CSFLQGRRDTQYF.